This T cell receptor (beta chain) comes out of a study of shared clonotypes between healthy human individuals. Here immunoSEQ multiplex PCR was the method, and the copy in TCRdb shows in-frame clones only, minus some. The table shows some 2 million clones, with approximately 95% occurring only once. The origin of this receptor is a man aged 18 to 29 in good health. The sample consisted of naive CD4+ T cells sorted from blood. Subset reported: CD45RA+ positively selected.

The CDR3 DNA follows: TGTGCCAGCAGTTATGCTTTGGGGGAGTATGGCTACACCTTC. Translated: CASSYALGEYGYTF. This chain uses TRBV6-5 with TRBJ1-2, with D possibly being TRBD1 (5 bases). Trimming left V 3 bases short and J 5 bases short, with 13 bases between. The CDR3 covers 14 residues. Germline CDR1 reads MNHEY; CDR2 reads SVGAGI.